This passage covers 21 T cell receptor beta chains from one sample sequenced in a study of OX40 agonist ivuxolimab in advanced cancers. Repertoires were generated with immunoSEQ multiplex PCR, while TCRdb's copy carries only in-frame clones and drops some. Among approximately 58,000 clones, less than 90% were seen once, and the ten largest hold 0.76%. The material was CD4+ or CD8+ T cells sorted from blood, obtained in a trial of the OX40 agonist ivuxolimab. These TCRs come from an adult with an advanced solid tumor such as melanoma, head and neck, liver or kidney cancer.

This clone appeared a few times. The chain couples TRBV6-6 to TRBJ2-1, with 10 bases lining up with TRBD1. Unmatched junction bases numbered 8, after V lost 8 bases and J lost 7 bases. Germline lookup yields CDR1 MNHNY and CDR2 SVGAGI (reference sequence). The length of the CDR3 is 14 residues. CDR3 residues: CASRPGQGRNEQFF. CDR3 bases: TGTGCCAGCCGCCCGGGACAGGGGCGGAATGAGCAGTTCTTC.

The chain has TRBV30 and TRBJ2-7; 11 bases agree with TRBD1. V shed 0 bases and J 0 bases; nucleotides not matched to a gene: 4. The CDR3 spans 16 residues. The germline V gene encodes CDR1 GTSNPN and CDR2 SVGIG (reference sequence). CDR3 residues: CAWSVRGQGDSYEQYF. In DNA, the CDR3 is TGTGCCTGGAGTGTAAGGGGACAGGGGGACTCCTACGAGCAGTACTTC.

The rearrangement joins TRBV18 to TRBJ2-7, with D possibly TRBD1 on 5 matching bases. The germline gives CDR1 KGHSH, CDR2 LQKENI. The CDR3 contains 14 residues. Trimming stripped 2 bases from V and 5 bases from J, with 13 bases between. The DNA of the CDR3 is TGTGCCAGCTCACCAGCAGGGAATCGGGACGAGCAGTACTTC. Protein product: CASSPAGNRDEQYF.

This sequence joins TRBV6-5 and TRBJ2-7; 10 positions match TRBD2. The V gene end was trimmed by 6 bases and the J gene end by 7 bases; junction bases not matched to a gene: 9. Germline V lookup: CDR1 MNHEY, CDR2 SVGAGI. CDR3 size: 14 residues. CDR3 sequence: CASSSSGRVGEQYF. CDR3 in DNA: TGTGCCAGCAGCTCTAGCGGGAGAGTCGGGGAGCAGTACTTC.

This clone was observed once. This sample also contains other DNA sequences that code for the same CDR3. The genes are TRBV5-1 and TRBJ2-6; no definite D call. The ends were cut back, 0 bases at V and 1 base at J, with 8 bases in the middle. This CDR3 spans 16 amino acids. Germline V gives CDR1 SGHRS, CDR2 YFSETQ. The CDR3 loop reads CASSLGGSSGANVLTF. The CDR3, as DNA: TGCGCCAGCAGCTTGGGAGGATCATCTGGGGCCAACGTCCTGACTTTC.

The chain carries TRBV19 and TRBJ1-1; D possibly corresponds to TRBD1 (5 bases). The CDR3 contains 14 residues. V dropped 3 bases and J dropped 4 bases, with 12 bases sitting between them. CDR1 LNHDA and CDR2 SQIVND come from the germline V gene (reference sequence). CDR3 nucleotide sequence: TGTGCCAGTAGTATGGGACCAGCGAGCACTGAAGCTTTCTTT. Translating it yields CASSMGPASTEAFF. Variable domain in full (rest from reference TRBV19 and TRBJ1-1): DGGITQSPKYLFRKEGQNVTLSCEQNLNHDAMYWYRQDPGQGLRLIYYSQIVNDFQKGDIAEGYSVSREKKESFPLTVTSAQKNPTAFYLCASSMGPASTEAFFGQGTRLTVV.

The rearrangement links TRBV30 to TRBJ2-1, with D uncertain. V was trimmed by 7 bases and J by 12 bases, leaving 25 bases between them. The CDR3 loop spans 14 amino acids. Per the germline V gene, CDR1 is GTSNPN and CDR2 is SVGIG (reference sequence). CDR3 bases: TGTGCCTACGATACGGACCGCAATGGTCGAGGGCAGTTCTTC. Encoded protein: CAYDTDRNGRGQFF.

The gene calls are TRBV5-1 and TRBJ2-7; no firm D call. The V end lost 0 bases, the J end lost 7 bases, and 14 bases lay between the germline ends. This CDR3 is built from 14 residues. Germline V lookup: CDR1 SGHRS, CDR2 YFSETQ. Here the CDR3 reads CASSLDTVAKEQYF. In DNA, the CDR3 is TGCGCCAGCAGCTTGGATACCGTGGCTAAGGAGCAGTACTTC.

The DNA of the CDR3 is TGTGCCATCAGTGAGTCGAATAGCGTAGCGGTTGGGGCCAAAAACATTCAGTACTTC. The encoded protein is CAISESNSVAVGAKNIQYF. This rearrangement joins TRBV10-3 to TRBJ2-4; the D gene is possibly TRBD2 (6 bases). V lost 0 bases to trimming and J lost 1 base, with 19 bases between them. CDR3 length: 19 amino acids. CDR1 is ENHRY, CDR2 SYGVKD, per germline.

V usage is TRBV28 and J usage is TRBJ2-3; TRBD2 agrees at 9 bases. The trim removed 5 bases at V and 6 bases at J, leaving 12 bases unmatched. Germline V CDR1 and CDR2: MDHEN, SYDVKM. The CDR3 extends over 16 amino acids. This CDR3 is CASSTRDSGRWDTQYF. The CDR3 DNA reads as TGTGCCAGCAGTACCCGCGATAGCGGGAGATGGGATACGCAGTATTTT.

The chain links TRBV6-6 to TRBJ2-5; TRBD1 aligns across 7 bases. V gave up 8 bases and J gave up 2 bases; unmatched junction bases: 8. CDR1 is MNHNY, CDR2 SVGAGI, per germline (reference sequence). This CDR3 has 14 amino acids. CDR3 loop: CASDRDSHQETQYF. The CDR3 DNA reads as TGTGCCAGCGATCGGGACAGCCATCAAGAGACCCAGTACTTC.

J is TRBJ2-7 and V is TRBV7-2; D not certain. The CDR3 is 14 amino acids. Trimming shortened V by 2 bases and J by 0 bases, and 8 bases separated the two germline ends. In germline, CDR1 is SGHTA, CDR2 FQGNSA. The CDR3 protein is CASSLLRNSYEQYF. The CDR3 coding sequence is TGTGCCAGCAGCTTACTGAGGAACTCCTACGAGCAGTACTTC.

This rearrangement joins TRBV6-5 to TRBJ1-2; D is possibly TRBD1 (5 bases). Germline V gene sequence: CDR1 MNHEY, CDR2 SVGAGI. The CDR3 is 15 residues long. The V and J ends lost 6 bases and 8 bases respectively, with 22 bases between them. CDR3 nucleotides: TGTGCCAGCAGCTTGCATTCTACAGGTCAAGGCGGCTACACCTTC. As protein: CASSLHSTGQGGYTF.

V and J are TRBV19 and TRBJ2-3; D perhaps matches TRBD2 (6 bases). The germline V and J ends were trimmed by 7 bases and 9 bases, with 20 bases remaining between them. The CDR3 is 14 residues long. The germline gives CDR1 LNHDA, CDR2 SQIVND (reference sequence). This CDR3 reads CASKVDGTSGTQYF. CDR3 bases: TGTGCCAGTAAAGTGGATGGGACTTCTGGGACGCAGTATTTT.

The genes are TRBV19 and TRBJ2-1, with D tentatively TRBD1 (6 bases). V was clipped by 3 bases and J by 6 bases, with 15 bases between them. Germline-derived CDR1 and CDR2 are LNHDA and SQIVND (reference sequence). This CDR3 has 15 amino acids. CDR3 region: CASSISAGVSNEQFF. CDR3 in DNA: TGTGCCAGTAGTATCAGTGCAGGGGTGAGCAATGAGCAGTTCTTC.

The chain recombines TRBV11-2 with TRBJ2-5, with 7 positions matching TRBD2. The CDR3 runs 15 residues. In germline, CDR1 is SGHAT, CDR2 FQNNGV. Trimming took 5 bases from V and 7 from J; bases not matched to a gene: 13. The CDR3 DNA reads TGTGCCAGCAGCAGGACTGGGCGGGAGAGGTGGACCCAGTACTTC. Translated, it gives CASSRTGRERWTQYF.

The chain has TRBV7-2 and TRBJ1-1; no clear D. CDR1 and CDR2 from the germline V gene are SGHTA and FQGNSA. The CDR3 runs to 18 residues. The V gene lost 0 bases and the J gene lost 5 bases, with 22 bases spanning the gap. DNA of the CDR3: TGTGCCAGCAGCTTAGCCCCGCAATTCGCAGGTTGGGAAACTGAAGCTTTCTTT. It yields the protein CASSLAPQFAGWETEAFF.

Only one count was recorded for this clone. The J gene is TRBJ2-7, the V gene TRBV28; D remains ambiguous. Germline V CDR1 and CDR2: MDHEN, SYDVKM. CDR3 length: 9 amino acids. Trimming pared 11 bases from V and 12 bases from J, leaving 14 bases between. The CDR3 sequence: CAPYRLRYF. The DNA for the CDR3 is TGTGCCCCCTACCGGCTTCGGTACTTC.

V is TRBV7-9 and J is TRBJ1-1; D is undetermined. The V end lost 11 bases, the J end lost 1 base, and 14 bases lay between the germline ends. Germline loops: CDR1 SEHNR, CDR2 FQNEAQ (reference sequence). The CDR3 loop spans 13 amino acids. The CDR3, as DNA: TGTGCCCTTGGGCCAGGAGCGAACACTGAAGCTTTCTTT. This translates into CALGPGANTEAFF. Full variable domain (remainder filled in from reference TRBV7-9 and TRBJ1-1): DTGVSQNPRHKITKRGQNVTFRCDPISEHNRLYWYRQTLGQGPEFLTYFQNEAQLEKSRLLSDRFSAERPKGSFSTLEIQRTEQGDSAMYLCALGPGANTEAFFGQGTRLTVV.

The chain is built from TRBV19 and TRBJ1-2, with TRBD1 identical over 9 bases. Germline values: CDR1 LNHDA, CDR2 SQIVND (reference sequence). This CDR3 is built from 16 residues. V was pared by 1 base and J by 7 bases, with 10 bases of the junction left unmatched. The CDR3 bases are TGTGCCAGTAGTATAGTGCCTCGGGACAGGGCGGTTGGCTACACCTTC. It translates to CASSIVPRDRAVGYTF.

The V and J genes are TRBV11-2 and TRBJ2-7, with 8 bases fitting TRBD2. V trimming: 2 bases; J trimming: 3 bases; junction bases outside the gene matches: 6. The CDR3 runs to 15 residues. Germline V gene data show CDR1 as SGHAT and CDR2 as FQNNGV. CDR3 coding DNA: TGTGCCAGCAGCTTACGTACTAGCGGTTTCTACGAGCAGTACTTC. It translates to CASSLRTSGFYEQYF.